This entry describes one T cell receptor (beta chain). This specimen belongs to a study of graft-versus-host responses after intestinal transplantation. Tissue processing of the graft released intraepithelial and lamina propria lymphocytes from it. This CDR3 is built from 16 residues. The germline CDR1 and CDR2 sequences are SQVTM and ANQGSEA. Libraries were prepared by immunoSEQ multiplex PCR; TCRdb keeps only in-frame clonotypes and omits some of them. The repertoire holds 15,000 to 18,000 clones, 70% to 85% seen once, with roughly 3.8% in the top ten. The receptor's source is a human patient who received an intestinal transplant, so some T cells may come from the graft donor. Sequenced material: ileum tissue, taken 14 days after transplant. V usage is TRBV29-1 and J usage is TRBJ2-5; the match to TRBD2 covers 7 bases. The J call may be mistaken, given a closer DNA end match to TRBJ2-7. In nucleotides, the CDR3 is TGCAGCGTTGAAAGAGGACTAGTGGGAAGCTCCTACGAGCAGTACTTC. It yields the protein CSVERGLVGSSYEQYF.